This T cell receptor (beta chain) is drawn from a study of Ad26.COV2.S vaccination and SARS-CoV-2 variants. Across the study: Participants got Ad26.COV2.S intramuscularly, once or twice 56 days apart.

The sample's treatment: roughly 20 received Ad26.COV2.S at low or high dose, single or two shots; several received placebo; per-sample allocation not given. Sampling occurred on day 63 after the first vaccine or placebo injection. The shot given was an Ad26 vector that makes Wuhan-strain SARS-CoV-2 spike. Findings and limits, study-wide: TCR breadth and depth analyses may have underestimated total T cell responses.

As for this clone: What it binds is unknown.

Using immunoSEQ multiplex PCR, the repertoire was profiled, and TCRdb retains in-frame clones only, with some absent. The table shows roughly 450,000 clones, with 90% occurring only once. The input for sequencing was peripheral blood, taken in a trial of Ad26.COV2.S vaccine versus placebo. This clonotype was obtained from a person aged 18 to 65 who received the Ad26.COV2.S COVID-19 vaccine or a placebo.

The CDR3 protein is CASSLVGDTQYF. In nucleotides, the CDR3 is TGTGCCAGCAGCTTGGTTGGAGATACGCAGTATTTT. The J gene is TRBJ2-3, the V gene TRBV5-5; D gene unclear. The CDR3 has 12 amino acids. The V gene lost 0 bases and the J gene lost 5 bases, with 4 bases spanning the gap. From germline, CDR1 is SGHKS and CDR2 YYEKEE (reference sequence).